This T cell receptor (beta chain) was identified during a study of blood T cell repertoires in COVID-19. In the study's own analysis: Reference gene primers were amplified, and this amplification served to estimate nucleated cell counts. The table came from immunoSEQ multiplex PCR; TCRdb's copy has only in-frame clones and leaves some out. V, J and clone size are those of that table, while D and trimming were read from the DNA. The table records about 210,000 clones, about 87% of them present only once. Those enrolled, adults aged roughly 18 to 90 years, came from 25 or so US areas. The study assigned cohorts using participant-reported clinical history. This TCR was sampled from a woman in her thirties or forties with acute COVID-19. The sample taken for sequencing was PBMCs or T cells enriched from blood (not recorded which).

In DNA form, the CDR3 reads TGCAGTGGCGGGGGCACCGGGGAGCTGTTTTTT. Its translation is CSGGGTGELFF. The V call is TRBV20-1, the J call TRBJ2-2; TRBD2 agrees at 7 bases. The CDR3 is 11 amino acids. The junction had 0 bases not matched to a gene; V was cut back by 7 bases and J by 4 bases. Germline assignment: CDR1 DFQATT and CDR2 SNEGSKA (reference sequence).